This record looks at one T cell receptor (beta chain) sequence and its context. This entry is derived from a study of blood T cells in healthy people across ages. Alongside a J-beta primer mix, a sample-barcoded 5' primer served in a second PCR lasting 7 to 11 cycles. TCRdb processed the 5' RACE reads anew with MiXCR; each CDR3 protein has one entry. The sample has approximately 880,000 distinct CDR3 sequences, 40% to 60% seen once; the top ten hold roughly 13%. Looked up from germline, CDR1 is SGHTA and CDR2 is FQGNSA. Unmatched junction bases numbered 10, after V lost 3 bases and J lost 8 bases. This CDR3 spans 16 amino acids.

V gene TRBV7-2 combines with J gene TRBJ1-2; 12 nucleotides agree with TRBD1. The source material was blood. This clonotype was obtained from a man in his thirties or forties in good health. The CDR3 region is CASSFRTGQGARGYTF. The CDR3 coding sequence is TGTGCCAGCAGCTTTAGGACGGGACAGGGGGCTCGAGGCTACACCTTC.